This T cell receptor beta chain was recovered during a study of vaccination and CD4 T cells after COVID-19. Study-level information: From HCoV-229E, HCoV-OC43, HCoV-NL63 and SARS-CoV-2, overlapping spike peptides were used to stimulate the cells.

The CDR3 consists of 14 residues. Germline loops: CDR1 MNHEY, CDR2 SMNVEV (reference sequence). V shed 5 bases and J shed 3 bases, with 13 bases lying between them. This clonotype was detected a few times. Its antigen remains unknown. Treatment meaning: approximately 9-day PBMC culture with coronavirus spike peptide pools or control peptides (ViraFEST assay). Sequencing of cultured CD4+ T cell DNA used the Oncomine TCR Beta short-read assay. From the PCR reads, TCRdb called clonotypes with MiXCR, one entry per CDR3 protein. In the table there are around 20,000 distinct CDR3 sequences, about 50% of which are singletons.

Sequencing was done on a sample of CD4+ T cells from blood, cultured in vitro. The chain couples TRBV27 to TRBJ1-2; the D is unclear. The receptor was derived from a human donor who had recovered from COVID-19. CDR3 residues: CASSLRRSDYGYTF. The CDR3 nucleotides read TGTGCCAGCAGTCTGCGTCGGAGTGACTATGGCTACACCTTC.